This TCR beta chain was profiled in a study of lymphopenia after photon versus proton radiotherapy. Study-level points and caveats: After the lymphocyte nadir, photon-treated repertoires showed oligoclonal expansion, especially of CD8+ Temra cells. In patients who died, overall survival fell as post-nadir TCR diversity dropped more. Photon-treated patients lost naive T cells and TCR diversity; proton-treated stayed stable. Authors raise, but do not show, better survival with proton therapy.

Per the germline V gene, CDR1 is SEHNR and CDR2 is FQNEAQ (reference sequence). Trimming removed 3 bases from V and 12 bases from J, with 13 bases in between. This CDR3 has 12 amino acids. This table comes from immunoSEQ multiplex PCR, and its TCRdb copy is limited to in-frame clones, with some not included. In the table there are about 42,000 clones, around 81% of which are singletons. Regarding this clone: Its matching antigen is unknown.

V is TRBV7-9 and J is TRBJ2-3, with D perhaps TRBD1 or TRBD2 (5 bases each). This receptor was taken from a woman aged 70-85 years with pancreatic cancer. Sequenced material: peripheral blood, taken from a patient treated with proton-based radiotherapy. CDR3 DNA sequence: TGTGCCAGCAGCTTCAGGGACCTGGGTCAGTATTTT. It codes for CASSFRDLGQYF.